The source of this T cell receptor beta chain is a study of blood T cells in healthy people across ages. This clonotype was counted only a few times. CDR3 length: 20 amino acids. V was trimmed by 5 bases and J by 1 base, leaving 30 bases between them. The germline CDR1 and CDR2 sequences are SEHNR and FQNEAQ (reference sequence). Each donor gave 9 to 10 milliliters of peripheral blood. Isolated per sample were at least 7 million PBMCs. The use of a sample-barcoded 5' primer and a J-beta primer mix characterized a second PCR of roughly 6 to 11 cycles. TCRdb passed the 5' RACE reads through MiXCR, listing each CDR3 protein once. The sample lists over 1,500,000 distinct CDR3 sequences, about two fifths seen once, with 23% in the top ten.

This receptor was identified in a human donor in good health. The genes are TRBV7-9 and TRBJ2-7, with D possibly matching TRBD2 (5 bases). What was sequenced was blood. The CDR3 DNA sequence: TGTGCCAGCAGCCCCCCTCGCCCCACCCCGTGGAGGCATCATTCCTACGAGCAGTACTTC. Its translation is CASSPPRPTPWRHHSYEQYF.